The source of this T cell receptor beta chain is a study of shared clonotypes between healthy human individuals. Clones were read by immunoSEQ multiplex PCR, and TCRdb kept only the in-frame ones, dropping some. In the table there are 1.5 million to 1.9 million clones, nearly 99% of which are singletons. V lost 0 bases, J lost 2 bases, and 5 bases lay in between. This CDR3 contains 13 residues. Germline CDR1 is LNHNV and CDR2 is YYDKDF (reference sequence). As regards this clone: Additional DNA sequences in this sample encode the identical CDR3.

The TCR originated in a man aged 25 to 45 in good health. The rearrangement joins TRBV15 to TRBJ2-7, with D unresolved. Sequencing input: naive CD4+ T cells sorted from blood. Subset specified: CD45RA+ positively selected. This CDR3 is CATSRDSPYEQYF. In DNA, the CDR3 is TGTGCCACCAGCAGAGATTCCCCCTACGAGCAGTACTTC.